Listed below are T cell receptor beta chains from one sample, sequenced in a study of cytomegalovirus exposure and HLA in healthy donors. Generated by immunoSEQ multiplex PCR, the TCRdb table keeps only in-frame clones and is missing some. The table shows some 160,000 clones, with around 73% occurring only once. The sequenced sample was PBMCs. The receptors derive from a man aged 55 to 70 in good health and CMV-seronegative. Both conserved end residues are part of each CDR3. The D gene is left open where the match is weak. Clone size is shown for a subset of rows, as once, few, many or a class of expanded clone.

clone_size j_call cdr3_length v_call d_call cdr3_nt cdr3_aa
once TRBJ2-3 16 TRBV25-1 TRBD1 TGTGCCAGCAGTGGGCGACAGGGGGTTAGGACAGATACGCAGTATTTT CASSGRQGVRTDTQYF
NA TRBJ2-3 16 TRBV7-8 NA TGTGCCAGCAGCTTAGTCTTGGCTTCTAGCACAGATACGCAGTATTTT CASSLVLASSTDTQYF
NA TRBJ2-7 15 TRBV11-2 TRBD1 TGTGCCAGCAGCCGTGGCACAGGGGGCTCCTACGAGCAGTACTTC CASSRGTGGSYEQYF
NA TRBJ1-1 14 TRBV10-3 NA TGTGCCATCAGTGAGGGGCGGGTTAACACTGAAGCTTTCTTT CAISEGRVNTEAFF
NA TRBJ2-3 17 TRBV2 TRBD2 TGTGCCAGCAGTCCCGGGACTAGCGGGAAGCGCACAGATACGCAGTATTTT CASSPGTSGKRTDTQYF
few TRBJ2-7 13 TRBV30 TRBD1 TGTGCCTGGAACAGGGGCGAAGCCTACGAGCAGTACTTC CAWNRGEAYEQYF
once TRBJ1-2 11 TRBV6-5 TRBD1 TGTGCCAGCGGACAGGTCTATGGCTACACCTTC CASGQVYGYTF
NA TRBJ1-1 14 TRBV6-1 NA TGTGCCAGCAGTGAAAAGGGGTCGGGCACTGAAGCTTTCTTT CASSEKGSGTEAFF
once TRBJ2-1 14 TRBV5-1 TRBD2 TGCGCCAGCAGGACTAGCGGGAGCAACAATGAGCAGTTCTTC CASRTSGSNNEQFF
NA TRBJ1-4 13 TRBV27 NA TGTGCCAGCAGTTACCGGACAGATGAAAAACTGTTTTTT CASSYRTDEKLFF
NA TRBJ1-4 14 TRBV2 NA TGTGCCAGCAGGATGACAGTAACTAATGAAAAACTGTTTTTT CASRMTVTNEKLFF
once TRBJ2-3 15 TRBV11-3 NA TGTGCCAGCAGCTTAGAGACAGGAGGATCAGATACGCAGTATTTT CASSLETGGSDTQYF
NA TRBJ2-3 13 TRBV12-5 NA TGTGCTAGTGGTTTGGCCTCCACAGATACGCAGTATTTT CASGLASTDTQYF
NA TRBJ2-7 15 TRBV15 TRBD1 TGTGCCACCACCCCCCTTGGGACAGGGGTCTACGAGCAGTACTTC CATTPLGTGVYEQYF
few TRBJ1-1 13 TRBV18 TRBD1 TGTGCCAGCCAAGCACCGAGCTCGGGACAGGGAACATTT CASQAPSSGQGTF
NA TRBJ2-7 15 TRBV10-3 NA TGTGCCATCAGTGTCGGGGGACAGTTCCCTCGGGAGCAGTACTTC CAISVGGQFPREQYF
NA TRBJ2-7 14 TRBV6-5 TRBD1 TGTGCCAGCAGTTACTATCAGGGGGCGGAAGAGCAGTACTTC CASSYYQGAEEQYF
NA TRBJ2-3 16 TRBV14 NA TGTGCCAGCAGCCAAGACCTACTAGGATCTACAGATACGCAGTATTTT CASSQDLLGSTDTQYF
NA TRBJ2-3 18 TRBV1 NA TGCACCAGCAGCCAAAGGGGGGGGTGCGGGATACACACAGATACGCAGTATTTT CTSSQRGGCGIHTDTQYF
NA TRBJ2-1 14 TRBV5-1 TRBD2 TGCGCCAGCCGAACTAGCGGGGGGGCAAATGAGCAGTTCTTC CASRTSGGANEQFF
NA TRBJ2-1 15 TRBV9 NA TGTGCCAGCAGCGTAGAAGGTAGCGGTTACAATGAGCAGTTCTTC CASSVEGSGYNEQFF
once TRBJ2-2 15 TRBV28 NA TGTGCCAGCAGTTTACACAGGGCGGGCACCGGGGAGCTGTTTTTT CASSLHRAGTGELFF
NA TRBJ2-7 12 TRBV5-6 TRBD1 TGTGCCAGTGGACAGGGAGTCAACGAGCAGTACTTC CASGQGVNEQYF
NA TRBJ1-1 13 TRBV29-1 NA TGCAGCGGGGAGAAGACCCAGAACACTGAAGCTTTCTTT CSGEKTQNTEAFF
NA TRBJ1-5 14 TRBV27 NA TGTGCCAGCAGTCCGGGACACGGGAACCAGCCCCAGCATTTT CASSPGHGNQPQHF
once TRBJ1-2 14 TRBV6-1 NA TGTGCCAGCAGTGACCAGACATCTAACTATGGCTACACCTTC CASSDQTSNYGYTF
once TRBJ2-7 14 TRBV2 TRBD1 TGTGCCAGCCAAACAGGGGGCTCCTCCTACGAGCAGTACTTC CASQTGGSSYEQYF
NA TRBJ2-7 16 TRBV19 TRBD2 TGTGCCAGTAGCCCGGGACTAGCGGGAGGCTACGACGAGCAGTACTTC CASSPGLAGGYDEQYF
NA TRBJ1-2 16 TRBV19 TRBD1 TGTGCCAGTATCTCTACTTTGTCGGCAGGGGGCGATGGCTACACCTTC CASISTLSAGGDGYTF
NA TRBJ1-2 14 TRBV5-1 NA TGCGCCAGCAGCTTGGAAGGGGACACCTATGGCTACACCTTC CASSLEGDTYGYTF
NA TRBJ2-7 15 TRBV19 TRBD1 TGTGCCAGTAGCGGACCGGGACAGGGGCTGTCCGAGCAGTACTTC CASSGPGQGLSEQYF
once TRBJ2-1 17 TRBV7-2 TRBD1 TGTGCCAGCAGCTTGTATAAACAGGGGGCCTCCTACAATGAGCAGTTCTTC CASSLYKQGASYNEQFF
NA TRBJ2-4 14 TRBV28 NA TGTGCCAGCAGTACTCTAGGGACAAGGGGTTTTCAGTACTTC CASSTLGTRGFQYF
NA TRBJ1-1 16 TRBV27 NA TGTGCCAGCAGTTTGACCCCCGGGGCGGGAAACACTGAAGCTTTCTTT CASSLTPGAGNTEAFF
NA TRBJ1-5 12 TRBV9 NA TGTGCCAGCAGCGCCCCCGGGCAGCCCCAGCATTTT CASSAPGQPQHF
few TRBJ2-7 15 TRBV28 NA TGTGCCAGCAGTCTACCCGGGACTCCCTCCTACGAGCAGTACTTC CASSLPGTPSYEQYF
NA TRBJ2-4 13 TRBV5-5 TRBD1 TGTGCCAGCAGCGGGACAGATAAAAACATTCAGTACTTC CASSGTDKNIQYF
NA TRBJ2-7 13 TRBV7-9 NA TGTGCCAGCAGCTTATCCTCCACCGGGAGAGGAAACTTC CASSLSSTGRGNF
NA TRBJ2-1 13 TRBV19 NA TGTGCCAGTAGTATAGATCGGATCTCAGGGCGGTTCTTC CASSIDRISGRFF
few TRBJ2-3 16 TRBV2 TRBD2 TGTGCCAGCAGTGAAGCCGGGCGGGGGGGCGGAGATACGCAGTATTTT CASSEAGRGGGDTQYF
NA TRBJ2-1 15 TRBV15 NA TGTGCCACCAGCAGAGGGCGGCAAGGCTACAATGAGCAGTTCTTC CATSRGRQGYNEQFF
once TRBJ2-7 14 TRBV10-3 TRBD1 TGTGCCATCAGTGAAGGACAGGCTACCTACGAGCAGTACTTC CAISEGQATYEQYF
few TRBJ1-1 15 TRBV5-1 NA TGCGCCAGCAGCTTGGGTGCAGGGCGTAGCACTGAAGCTTTCTTT CASSLGAGRSTEAFF
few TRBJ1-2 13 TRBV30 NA TGTGCCTGGAGTCTAGGAACTACGGTACACTACACCTTC CAWSLGTTVHYTF
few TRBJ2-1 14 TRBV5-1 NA TGCGCCAGCCGGTCCGGACTATCTAACAATGAGCAGTTCTTC CASRSGLSNNEQFF
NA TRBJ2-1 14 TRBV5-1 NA TGCGCCAGCAGCATGGTTAGCGTTGGCGATGAGCAGTTCTTC CASSMVSVGDEQFF
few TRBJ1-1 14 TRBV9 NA TGTGCCAGCAGCGTGAGTACAGCGAACACTGAAGCTTTCTTT CASSVSTANTEAFF
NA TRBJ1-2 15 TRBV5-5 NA TGTGCCAGCAGCCTCCCGACAGGTGGGGTATTTGGCTACACCTTC CASSLPTGGVFGYTF
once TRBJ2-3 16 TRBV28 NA TGTGCCAGCGTGTCCCTAGGGAGCGGTTCGGTTGATACGCAGTATTTT CASVSLGSGSVDTQYF
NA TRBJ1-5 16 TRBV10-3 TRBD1 TGTGCCACCACCGGGACAGGGGGATCTAGCAATCAGCCCCAGCATTTT CATTGTGGSSNQPQHF
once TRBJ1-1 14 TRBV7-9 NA TGTGCCAGCAGCTTTTTGGGGCCTGGCACTGAAGCTTTCTTT CASSFLGPGTEAFF
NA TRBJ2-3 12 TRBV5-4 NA TGTGCCAGCAGCTTTTCTAGTGGGAGGCAGTATTTT CASSFSSGRQYF
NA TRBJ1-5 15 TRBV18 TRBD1 TGTGCCAGCTCACCACGACAGGGCGGCAATCAGCCCCAGCATTTT CASSPRQGGNQPQHF
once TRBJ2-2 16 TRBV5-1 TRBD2 TGCGCCAGCAGCTTGGATGCAGCGGGAGAAACCGGGGAGCTGTTTTTT CASSLDAAGETGELFF
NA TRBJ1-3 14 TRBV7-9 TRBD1 TGTGCCAGCATCTTGGACAGGTCAGGAAACACCATATATTTT CASILDRSGNTIYF
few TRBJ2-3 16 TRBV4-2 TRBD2 TGTGCCAGCAGCCAAGGACTAGCGGGAGGCACAGATACGCAGTATTTT CASSQGLAGGTDTQYF
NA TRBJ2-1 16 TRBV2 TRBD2 TGTGCCAGCAGCCAAACGGCTAGCGGGAGAGGCAATGAGCAGTTCTTC CASSQTASGRGNEQFF
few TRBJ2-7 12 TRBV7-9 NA TGTTCCAGCAGTCCGACAGGCTACGAGCAGTACTTC CSSSPTGYEQYF
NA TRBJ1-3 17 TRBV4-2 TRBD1 TGTGCCAGCAGCCCTAACCGACAGGGGAGTGTGGGAAACACCATATATTTT CASSPNRQGSVGNTIYF